This entry lists 28 T cell receptor beta chains sequenced from one sample in a study of blood T cell repertoires in COVID-19. Assay used: immunoSEQ multiplex PCR; TCRdb lists only in-frame clones, some missing. The sample contains about 160,000 clones, around 82% of which appear only once. Sequenced: peripheral blood. The receptors stem from a man aged 55 to 69 with active or convalescent COVID-19.

This chain joins TRBV6-6 and TRBJ1-2; the match to TRBD1 covers 7 bases. Germline lookup yields CDR1 MNHNY and CDR2 SVGAGI (reference sequence). The CDR3 consists of 13 residues. J lost 7 bases, V lost 6 bases, and 8 bases had no gene match. This CDR3 reads CASSNPGGSGYTF. The DNA for the CDR3 is TGTGCCAGCAGCAACCCAGGGGGAAGTGGCTACACCTTC.

This clone was seen only once. The chain has TRBV3-1 (or the pseudogene TRBV3-2) and TRBJ2-5; 11 positions agree with TRBD2. Germline V gene data show CDR1 as LGHDT and CDR2 as YNNKEL (reference sequence). The CDR3 sequence is 14 residues long. Trimming at V came to 4 bases and at J to 5 bases, leaving 3 bases not matched to a gene. CDR3 in amino acids: CASSPIAGGETQYF. The CDR3 region has the DNA TGTGCCAGCAGCCCGATAGCGGGAGGGGAGACCCAGTACTTC.

The chain is built from TRBV5-3 and TRBJ1-1; 8 positions agree with TRBD1. TRBV5-3 has ORF status, its function being uncertain. The CDR3 spans 17 residues. V trimming: 4 bases; J trimming: 0 bases; junction bases outside the gene matches: 11. This CDR3 reads CARSLGQGRVMNTEAFF. The CDR3 bases are TGTGCCAGAAGCCTAGGACAGGGAAGAGTCATGAACACTGAAGCTTTCTTT.

The sample holds a few counts of this clone. The rearrangement links TRBV12-3 or TRBV12-4 to TRBJ1-5; a weak D match, TRBD1 (6 bases). V was shortened by 6 bases and J by 4 bases, with 10 bases between the two germline ends. The CDR3 has 13 residues. CDR3 bases: TGTGCCAGCAGCCCTAGGGGGAATCAGCCCCAGCATTTT. It specifies CASSPRGNQPQHF.

The CDR3 here is CASSPSGQGSPYGYTF. CDR3 nucleotides: TGTGCCAGCTCACCTTCTGGACAAGGCTCCCCCTATGGCTACACCTTC. This chain links TRBV18 with TRBJ1-2, with D possibly matching TRBD1 (5 bases). V was clipped by 3 bases and J by 4 bases, with 18 bases between them. The CDR3 sequence is 16 residues long. Germline V CDR1 and CDR2: KGHSH, LQKENI.

The chain couples TRBV11-2 to TRBJ2-1; weak D call: TRBD1 (5 bases). This CDR3 comprises 13 residues. Germline CDR1 and CDR2: SGHAT and FQNNGV. The V gene lost 5 bases and the J gene lost 4 bases, with 9 bases spanning the gap. The CDR3 reads CASSTDRYNEQFF. DNA of the CDR3: TGTGCCAGCAGCACAGACAGATACAATGAGCAGTTCTTC.

The chain carries TRBV4-1 and TRBJ2-4; TRBD2 matches 8 bases. Unmatched junction bases numbered 4, after V lost 0 bases and J lost 0 bases. Germline CDR1 is MGHRA and CDR2 is YSYEKL. CDR3 length: 17 residues. The CDR3 region is CASSQDASGLAKNIQYF. CDR3 DNA sequence: TGCGCCAGCAGCCAAGATGCTAGCGGGCTAGCCAAAAACATTCAGTACTTC.

DNA of the CDR3: TGTGCCAGCAGCGATTCGGGACTAGCGGGACCCGGGGGAGAGACCCAGTACTTC. Protein: CASSDSGLAGPGGETQYF. J is TRBJ2-5 and V is TRBV28, with 13 bases aligning to TRBD2. CDR1 MDHEN and CDR2 SYDVKM come from the germline V gene. This CDR3 is 18 amino acids long. The ends lost 6 bases at V and 4 bases at J; junction bases unmatched: 14.

This chain's CDR3 is CASSKTATNEKLFF. The DNA of the CDR3 is TGTGCCAGCAGCAAAACTGCAACTAATGAAAAACTGTTTTTT. V and J are TRBV9 and TRBJ1-4; unclear D gene. Trimming took 4 bases from V and 0 from J, leaving 7 bases between them. Germline lookup yields CDR1 SGDLS and CDR2 YYNGEE. The CDR3 consists of 14 residues.

V and J are TRBV15 and TRBJ2-2; D may be TRBD2 (5 bases). The CDR3 contains 16 residues. V was cut by 0 bases and J by 4 bases, with 12 bases left in between. Germline CDR1 and CDR2: LNHNV and YYDKDF (reference sequence). CDR3 region: CATSRDTVRGTGELFF. The CDR3 region has the DNA TGTGCCACCAGCAGAGATACGGTACGGGGCACCGGGGAGCTGTTTTTT.

CDR3 protein: CASSVGQEDSGNTIYF. The DNA for the CDR3 is TGTGCCAGCAGCGTAGGACAGGAGGATAGTGGAAACACCATATATTTT. The chain links TRBV9 to TRBJ1-3, with TRBD1 as a possible D gene (6 bases). The CDR3 contains 16 residues. V was clipped by 0 bases and J by 3 bases, with 13 bases between them. The V gene's germline CDR1 is SGDLS and CDR2 YYNGEE.

The rearrangement links TRBV18 to TRBJ2-6; 13 nucleotides line up with TRBD2. This CDR3 region has 19 residues. Looked up from germline, CDR1 is KGHSH and CDR2 is LQKENI. With V trimmed by 3 bases and J by 4 bases, 9 bases remained unmatched. The CDR3 here is CASSPLEGLAGSGANVLTF. In nucleotides, the CDR3 is TGTGCCAGCTCACCGCTAGAGGGACTAGCGGGGTCGGGGGCCAACGTCCTGACTTTC.

This chain joins TRBV18 and TRBJ2-1; the match to TRBD2 covers 7 bases. J was trimmed by 5 bases and V by 2 bases; bases with no gene match: 9. This CDR3 is 16 amino acids long. Germline values: CDR1 KGHSH, CDR2 LQKENI. The chain's CDR3 is CASSPAGASRNNEQFF. The CDR3, as DNA: TGTGCCAGCTCACCAGCGGGAGCTAGCAGAAACAATGAGCAGTTCTTC. Filled out from reference TRBV18 and TRBJ2-1, the complete variable domain reads NAGVMQNPRHLVRRRGQEARLRCSPMKGHSHVYWYRQLPEEGLKFMVYLQKENIIDESGMPKERFSAEFPKEGPSILRIQQVVRGDSAAYFCASSPAGASRNNEQFFGPGTRLTVL.

The chain combines TRBV7-9 with TRBJ2-1; 7 positions match TRBD2. Germline V CDR1 and CDR2: SEHNR, FQNEAQ (reference sequence). This CDR3 contains 17 residues. After removal of 2 bases from V and 4 bases from J, the junction contained 11 bases not matched to a gene. CDR3 sequence (DNA): TGTGCCAGCAGCTTACCCTCGGGGGGACCTCCTTACAATGAGCAGTTCTTC. Its protein is CASSLPSGGPPYNEQFF.

V usage is TRBV7-6 and J usage is TRBJ2-1, with TRBD1 as a possible D gene (6 bases). This CDR3 has 15 residues. V lost 4 bases and J lost 5, with 15 bases in between. Germline V lookup: CDR1 SGHVS, CDR2 FNYEAQ. The CDR3 nucleotides read TGTGCCAGCAGCTCCCCTGGACAGCGCCACAATGAGCAGTTCTTC. As protein: CASSSPGQRHNEQFF.

The sample holds a few counts of this clone. The chain couples TRBV5-4 to TRBJ2-5, with 7 nucleotides matching TRBD1. Germline CDR1 reads SGHNT; CDR2 reads YYREEE (reference sequence). J gave up 3 bases and V 3 bases, and 8 bases lay outside the gene matches. The CDR3 has 15 amino acids. DNA of the CDR3: TGTGCCAGCAGCTACCCGACAGGGATCGAAGAGACCCAGTACTTC. Translating it yields CASSYPTGIEETQYF. Supplemented by reference TRBV5-4 and TRBJ2-5, the full variable domain reads ETGVTQSPTHLIKTRGQQVTLRCSSQSGHNTVSWYQQALGQGPQFIFQYYREEENGRGNFPPRFSGLQFPNYSSELNVNALELDDSALYLCASSYPTGIEETQYFGPGTRLLVL.

The genes are TRBV5-6 and TRBJ2-3; possibly TRBD2 for D (6 bases). Looked up from germline, CDR1 is SGHDT and CDR2 is YYEEEE. This CDR3 is built from 15 residues. The germline V and J ends were trimmed by 4 bases and 2 bases, with 14 bases remaining between them. The CDR3 protein is CASSLPGTLTDTQYF. The CDR3 DNA is TGTGCCAGCAGCCTCCCCGGGACTCTCACAGATACGCAGTATTTT.

This chain joins TRBV7-8 and TRBJ1-2; D is ambiguous. CDR1 and CDR2 from the germline V gene are SGHVS and FQNEAQ. The CDR3 loop spans 15 amino acids. Trimming left V 0 bases short and J 2 bases short, with 10 bases between. DNA of the CDR3: TGTGCCAGCAGCTTAGCGACGACGGGGAACTATGGCTACACCTTC. Translating it yields CASSLATTGNYGYTF.

This clone was seen a few times. The chain links TRBV10-3 to TRBJ2-2; TRBD1 matches 8 bases. V shed 8 bases, J shed 0 bases, and the junction held 8 bases outside the gene matches. The CDR3 runs 16 residues. Germline V lookup: CDR1 ENHRY, CDR2 SYGVKD. CDR3 sequence: CAIRKRQGTNTGELFF. The CDR3 DNA follows: TGTGCCATCCGAAAAAGACAGGGGACGAACACCGGGGAGCTGTTTTTT.

The rearrangement uses TRBV29-1 and TRBJ1-1, with unresolved D. CDR1 is SQVTM and CDR2 is ANQGSEA in the germline V gene. CDR3 length equals 10 residues. The ends were cut back, 3 bases at V and 10 bases at J, with 9 bases in the middle. DNA for the CDR3: TGCAGCGTTGAGGAGGTCGGAGCTTTCTTT. It translates to CSVEEVGAFF.

V and J are TRBV5-1 and TRBJ2-7, with no clear D. Trimming removed 0 bases at V and 3 bases at J, with 7 bases between. CDR3 length equals 13 residues. Germline CDR1 and CDR2: SGHRS and YFSETQ. CDR3: CASSLDMYYEQYF. CDR3 in DNA: TGCGCCAGCAGCTTGGACATGTACTACGAGCAGTACTTC.

The gene calls are TRBV6-5 and TRBJ2-7, with D unclear. The CDR3 sequence is 15 residues long. Germline loops: CDR1 MNHEY, CDR2 SVGAGI. The V end lost 4 bases, the J end lost 0 bases, and 13 bases lay between the germline ends. CDR3 in DNA: TGTGCCAGCAGTTTTACCACTGTAAGCTCCTACGAGCAGTACTTC. This encodes CASSFTTVSSYEQYF.

The chain uses TRBV10-1 and TRBJ2-2, with TRBD1 identical over 8 bases. This CDR3 contains 14 residues. Germline CDR1 is WNHNN and CDR2 is SYGVQD (reference sequence). V trimming: 5 bases; J trimming: 8 bases; junction bases outside the gene matches: 7. In nucleotides, the CDR3 is TGCGCCAGCAGTCCGGACAGGGTGGTTGGGGAGCTGTTTTTT. Translation gives CASSPDRVVGELFF.

This rearrangement joins TRBV28 to TRBJ1-1; a possible D gene is TRBD1 (5 bases). Looked up from germline, CDR1 is MDHEN and CDR2 is SYDVKM. This CDR3 contains 14 residues. V was shortened by 5 bases and J by 4 bases, with 14 bases between the two germline ends. The chain's CDR3 is CASSASRVGTEAFF. The CDR3, as DNA: TGTGCCAGCAGTGCGTCCAGGGTCGGCACTGAAGCTTTCTTT. The whole variable domain, filled in from reference TRBV28 and TRBJ1-1, reads DVKVTQSSRYLVKRTGEKVFLECVQDMDHENMFWYRQDPGLGLRLIYFSYDVKMKEKGDIPEGYSVSREKKERFSLILESASTNQTSMYLCASSASRVGTEAFFGQGTRLTVV.

The chain recombines TRBV21-1 with TRBJ1-5. TRBV21-1 is labeled a pseudogene. The CDR3 totals 18 residues. CDR3 region: CASSNTREAIRRNQPQHF. Written as DNA, the CDR3 is TGTGCCAGCAGCAACACGCGGGAGGCCATTAGGCGCAATCAGCCCCAGCATTTT.

The chain recombines TRBV11-1 with TRBJ2-5; weak D call: TRBD1 (7 bases). The V end lost 7 bases, the J end lost 6 bases, and 21 bases lay between the germline ends. The CDR3 covers 15 residues. Germline V CDR1 and CDR2: SGHAT, FQDESV (reference sequence). The CDR3 DNA follows: TGTGCCAGCACCCTCACGGAGGGGGCGGCAAAGACCCAGTACTTC. Its protein is CASTLTEGAAKTQYF.

This chain links TRBV11-3 with TRBJ1-1, with 7 bases aligning to TRBD1. Germline lookup yields CDR1 SGHNT and CDR2 YENEEA. This CDR3 comprises 14 residues. J lost 5 bases, V lost 4 bases, and 7 bases had no gene match. The CDR3 spells CASSSQGHGTEAFF. The CDR3 region has the DNA TGTGCCAGCAGCTCACAGGGGCATGGGACTGAAGCTTTCTTT.

The gene calls are TRBV7-2 and TRBJ1-5; 10 positions match TRBD1. V trimming: 5 bases; J trimming: 5 bases; junction bases outside the gene matches: 6. CDR1 is SGHTA and CDR2 is FQGNSA in the germline V gene. The CDR3 length is 15 residues. The CDR3 spells CASSPSDRGDQPQHF. Written as DNA, the CDR3 is TGTGCCAGCAGCCCTTCGGACAGGGGGGATCAGCCCCAGCATTTT.